Reported below is one T cell receptor (beta chain). Antigen unknown. This record comes from a study of cytomegalovirus exposure and HLA in healthy donors. This CDR3 comprises 14 residues. After removal of 5 bases from V and 11 bases from J, the junction contained 7 bases not matched to a gene. From germline, CDR1 is LNHDA and CDR2 SQIVND (reference sequence). Study results and caveats: Some TCR beta chains (164 of them) were listed as cytomegalovirus-associated. The majority of TCR sequences were rare, yet some public TCRs appeared in many donors. Confirmation in vitro established that a few CMV-associated chains were specific for CMV antigens.

In the PCR, 60 Vbeta and 13 Jbeta primers were used. Per the original methods: Unique TCR beta chains totaled about 78 million in a later count, with roughly 11 million of them shared. The repertoire was sequenced with immunoSEQ multiplex PCR; TCRdb's copy has only in-frame clones and lacks some. The V and J calls and clone size were taken over from that table, and D and trimming were inferred from the DNA. The table lists about 180,000 clones, about 80% of them singletons. The rearrangement uses TRBV19 and TRBJ1-6, with 9 bases identical to TRBD1. This clonotype was obtained from a woman younger than 45 in good health and CMV-seronegative. Specimen: PBMCs. The CDR3 DNA follows: TGTGCCAGTAGTCCCCCGGGACAGGGTGCACCCCTCCACTTT. This codes for CASSPPGQGAPLHF.